This T cell receptor beta chain was obtained from a study of radiotherapy plus CTLA-4 blockade in lung cancer. Data came from immunoSEQ multiplex PCR; TCRdb stores just in-frame clones and leaves some out. The table shows 53,000 or so clones, with around 76% occurring only once. V trimming: 1 base; J trimming: 1 base; junction bases outside the gene matches: 2. Germline values: CDR1 SGHRS, CDR2 YFSETQ. The length of the CDR3 is 15 residues. The TCR was taken from a human donor with non-small cell lung cancer who had stable disease on radiotherapy plus ipilimumab. V usage is TRBV5-1 and J usage is TRBJ1-1, with 9 bases matching TRBD1. Source: peripheral blood, taken from a patient treated with radiotherapy plus ipilimumab. The CDR3 region has the DNA TGCGCCAGCAGCTTGACAGGGGGCGAGAACACTGAAGCTTTCTTT. Translating it yields CASSLTGGENTEAFF.